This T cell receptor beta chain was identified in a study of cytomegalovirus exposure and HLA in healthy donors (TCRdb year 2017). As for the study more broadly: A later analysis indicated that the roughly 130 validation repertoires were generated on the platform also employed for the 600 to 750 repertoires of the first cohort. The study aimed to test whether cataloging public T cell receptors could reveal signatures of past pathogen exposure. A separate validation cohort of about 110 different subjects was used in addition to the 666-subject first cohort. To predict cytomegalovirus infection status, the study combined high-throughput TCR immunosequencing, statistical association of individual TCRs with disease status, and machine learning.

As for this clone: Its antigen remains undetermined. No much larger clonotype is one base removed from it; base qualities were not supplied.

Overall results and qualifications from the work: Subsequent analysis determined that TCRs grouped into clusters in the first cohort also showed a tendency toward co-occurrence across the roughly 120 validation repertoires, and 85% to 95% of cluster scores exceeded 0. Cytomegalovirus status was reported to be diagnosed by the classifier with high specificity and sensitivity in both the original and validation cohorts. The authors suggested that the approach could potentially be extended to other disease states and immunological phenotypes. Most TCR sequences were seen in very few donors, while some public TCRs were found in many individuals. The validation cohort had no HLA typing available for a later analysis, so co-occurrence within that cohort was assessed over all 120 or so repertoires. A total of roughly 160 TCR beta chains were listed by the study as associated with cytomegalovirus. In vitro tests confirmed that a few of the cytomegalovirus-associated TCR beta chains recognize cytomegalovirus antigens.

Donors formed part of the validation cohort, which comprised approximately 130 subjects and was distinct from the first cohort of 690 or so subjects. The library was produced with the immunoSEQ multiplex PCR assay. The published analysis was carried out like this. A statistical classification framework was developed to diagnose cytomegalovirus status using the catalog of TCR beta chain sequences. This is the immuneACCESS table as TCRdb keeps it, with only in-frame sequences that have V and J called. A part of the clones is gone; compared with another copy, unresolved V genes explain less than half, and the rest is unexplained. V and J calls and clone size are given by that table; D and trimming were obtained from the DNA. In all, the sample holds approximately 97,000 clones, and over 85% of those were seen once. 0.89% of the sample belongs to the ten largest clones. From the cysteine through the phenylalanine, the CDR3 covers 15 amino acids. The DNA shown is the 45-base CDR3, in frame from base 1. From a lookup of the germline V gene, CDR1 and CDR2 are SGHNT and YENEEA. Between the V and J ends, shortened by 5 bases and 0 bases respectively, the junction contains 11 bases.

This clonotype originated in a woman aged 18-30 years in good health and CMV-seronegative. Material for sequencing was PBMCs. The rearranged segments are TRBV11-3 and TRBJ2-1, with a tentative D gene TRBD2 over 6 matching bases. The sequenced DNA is TGTGCCAGCAGCCCCGACGGGGGCTCCTACAATGAGCAGTTCTTC. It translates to CASSPDGGSYNEQFF.